This is a list of T cell receptor beta chains from one sample in a study of blood T cell repertoires in COVID-19. Measured with immunoSEQ multiplex PCR; TCRdb has only the in-frame clones, and not every one. The table includes 200,000 to 250,000 clones, 83% detected once. What was sequenced was PBMCs or T cells enriched from blood (not recorded which). The receptor set was obtained from a woman in her forties who had been exposed to COVID-19. The conserved cysteine and the conserved F or W are not part of the CDR3 here. A D gene is named only where the DNA matches it firmly.

CDR3	V	D
ASSQDYRPNQPQH	TRBV4-3	.
SVEVDGYT	TRBV29-1	.
ASSDGGGFLNYGYT	TRBV9	TRBD1
ASSSGTSGPTDTQY	TRBV5-5	TRBD2
ASSQGLAENTGELF	TRBV4-2	TRBD2
ASSQDLSLYNEQF	TRBV3-1/TRBV3-2	.
ASSLPPGQSYEQY	TRBV7-9	.
ASSLWTGIYPTGELF	TRBV7-3	TRBD1
ASSRTGFSGNTIY	TRBV6-5	.
ASSPDRVSAGELF	TRBV7-9	TRBD1
ASTVDRAETQY	TRBV2	TRBD1
ASSYSSGHRGNIQY	TRBV6-5	.
ASSPNTGGANVLT	TRBV7-6	.
ASSFGAGRQF	TRBV12-3/TRBV12-4	.
ASSDPEGYGQPQH	TRBV10-1	.
SVVGGQGGNGYT	TRBV29-1	TRBD1
ASSIAILAGGQETQY	TRBV19	TRBD2
ASSHGTSGHIDTQY	TRBV5-1	TRBD2
ASSLGVASRSSGNTIY	TRBV7-9	.
ASSQVRDYDPVNYGYT	TRBV3-1/TRBV3-2	.
ASSPRQGASYGYT	TRBV27	TRBD1
ASSALAGAYEQY	TRBV19	TRBD2
ASSYLAGTGANVLT	TRBV5-1	TRBD2
ASSPSGGYYEQY	TRBV3-1/TRBV3-2	.
AISVERGGYNEQF	TRBV10-3	TRBD2
ASSQPPGEAGANVLT	TRBV4-1	.
ASSQEDWNEKLF	TRBV4-1	.
ASSQGRQLTNSPLH	TRBV3-1/TRBV3-2	.
ASSLPPRLGFHNEQF	TRBV7-9	.
ASSFLPQGLAGDNEQF	TRBV7-8	TRBD2
ASSGGLAKNIQY	TRBV6-5	TRBD2
ASSLGGSYEQY	TRBV3-1/TRBV3-2	.
ASTKRYGSPYNEQF	TRBV6-4	.
ASSKGQGSNSPLH	TRBV9	TRBD1
ASSRQGQSTGELF	TRBV4-1	TRBD1
AISEGQGPNTEAF	TRBV10-3	TRBD1
ASTAGAANEKLF	TRBV19	.
ASSFYGRGGETQY	TRBV28	.
ASSQDRTGGADEQY	TRBV3-1/TRBV3-2	TRBD1
ASSLFGGATDTQY	TRBV7-3	.
ASSSSLTGVNGYT	TRBV6-5	TRBD1
ASSAGVRGYT	TRBV19	.
ARSLPRAHEQY	TRBV5-3	.
ASTPVRRGRNTEAF	TRBV5-8	.
ASSLGDWGSTNEKLF	TRBV28	.
ASSQTGYQAGELF	TRBV7-2	TRBD1